The 4 T cell receptor beta chains below come from one sample, sequenced in a study of T cell repertoires in cytomegalovirus infection. Each CDR3 protein is one row after TCRdb ran MiXCR on the reads. This sample carries about 770,000 distinct CDR3 sequences, approximately 32% of them seen once, and the ten largest clones take around 13%. What these receptors recognize is not known. Sample: cultured CD8+ T cells from PBMCs, taken from culture after CMV antigen stimulation. These receptors were taken from a human donor in good health (CMV status not recorded). Some clones in this sample may be carry-over from other donors' samples.

This clonotype was detected a few times. The chain has TRBV7-3 and TRBJ2-1; D not certain. This CDR3 is built from 14 residues. With 1 base removed from V and 5 bases from J, the gap between germline ends came to 9 bases. Germline V gene lookup returns CDR1 SGHTA and CDR2 FQGTGA. CDR3 region: CASSLNYGDNEQFF. The CDR3 DNA follows: TGTGCCAGCAGCTTAAACTACGGAGACAATGAGCAGTTCTTC.

This clonotype was detected a few times. The V call is TRBV5-6, the J call TRBJ2-3, with D possibly being TRBD1 (5 bases). Germline V gene data show CDR1 as SGHDT and CDR2 as YYEEEE. The CDR3 has 16 amino acids. Trimming left V 3 bases short and J 6 bases short, with 20 bases between. The CDR3 sequence: CASSWGSQMVTDTQYF. As DNA, the CDR3 is TGTGCCAGCAGCTGGGGCTCCCAGATGGTAACCGATACGCAGTATTTT.

This chain joins TRBV19 and TRBJ2-7; D might be TRBD1 (5 bases). The CDR3 is made up of 13 amino acids. CDR1 is LNHDA and CDR2 is SQIVND in the germline V gene (reference sequence). The ends were cut back, 8 bases at V and 2 bases at J, with 13 bases in the middle. This chain's CDR3 is CASASAGTYEQYF. For the CDR3, the DNA is TGTGCCAGTGCCAGCGCAGGGACCTACGAGCAGTACTTC. Together with reference TRBV19 and TRBJ2-7, the CDR3 gives the full variable domain: DGGITQSPKYLFRKEGQNVTLSCEQNLNHDAMYWYRQDPGQGLRLIYYSQIVNDFQKGDIAEGYSVSREKKESFPLTVTSAQKNPTAFYLCASASAGTYEQYFGPGTRLTVT.

The chain combines TRBV4-3 with TRBJ2-5; weak D call: TRBD2 (6 bases). V lost 4 bases and J lost 5, with 14 bases in between. Per germline, CDR1 LGHNA and CDR2 YSLEER. CDR3 length: 14 amino acids. DNA of the CDR3: TGCGCCAGCAGCCTCCGGGACTCCCCCGAGACCCAGTACTTC. It is translated as CASSLRDSPETQYF.